Listed below are T cell receptor beta chains from one sample, sequenced in a study of CD8 T cells in ankylosing spondylitis. TCRdb fed the 5' RACE reads into MiXCR, producing one record per CDR3 protein. The table records about 700,000 distinct CDR3 sequences, 15% to 20% of them present only once. The sequenced sample consisted of blood, either unsorted or a sorted T cell fraction (not recorded which). Receptors originate from a male donor with ankylosing spondylitis. Each CDR3 is given with its conserved first and last residue. The D gene is left open where the match is weak. A row's size may be missing; if present it is once, few, many or a size class.

>-|TRBV29-1|TRBJ2-1|13|few
CSVGLGGYNEQFF
TGCAGCGTCGGACTGGGCGGGTACAATGAGCAGTTCTTC
>-|TRBV2|TRBJ1-2|12|once
CASSEQGSGYTF
TGTGCCAGCAGTGAACAAGGTTCTGGCTACACCTTC
>TRBD1|TRBV2|TRBJ2-1|14|-
CASFRDRVYNEQFF
TGTGCCAGCTTCCGGGACAGGGTATACAATGAGCAGTTCTTC
>TRBD1|TRBV5-6|TRBJ2-5|17|-
CASSSPGQGAREETQYF
TGTGCCAGCAGCTCTCCGGGACAGGGGGCGCGTGAGGAGACCCAGTACTTC
>-|TRBV28|TRBJ1-6|13|-
CASHSGSDSPLHF
TGTGCCAGCCACTCCGGTAGTGATTCACCCCTCCACTTT
>-|TRBV2|TRBJ2-1|10|-
CASSSPPQFF
TGTGCCAGCAGTTCACCCCCGCAGTTCTTC
>-|TRBV25-1|TRBJ2-4|16|-
CASSESRALAKNIQYF
TGTGCCAGCAGTGAATCCAGAGCTCTAGCCAAAAACATTCAGTACTTC
>-|TRBV12-3/TRBV12-4|TRBJ1-2|14|many
CASRDDSRNYGYTF
TGTGCCAGCAGAGACGACAGTCGTAACTATGGCTACACCTTC
>-|TRBV11-2|TRBJ2-1|13|few
CASSSGTFNEQFF
TGTGCCAGCAGCTCAGGGACGTTCAATGAGCAGTTCTTC
>-|TRBV3-1|TRBJ2-7|12|-
CASSQQTYEQYF
TGTGCCAGCAGCCAACAAACCTACGAGCAGTACTTC
>-|TRBV7-2|TRBJ1-2|14|-
CASSLVLQGKGYTF
TGTGCCAGCAGCTTAGTGTTACAGGGAAAAGGCTACACCTTC
>TRBD2|TRBV5-1|TRBJ2-2|19|many
CASSSGTSGSQYRGGELFF
TGCGCCAGCAGCTCCGGGACTAGCGGGAGTCAATATCGGGGCGGGGAGCTGTTTTTT
>TRBD1|TRBV6-1|TRBJ2-5|16|-
CASGLTGGSLWETQYF
TGTGCCAGCGGATTGACAGGGGGCAGCTTGTGGGAGACCCAGTACTTC
>-|TRBV20-1|TRBJ2-1|13|-
CSAQAGTSREQFF
TGCAGTGCCCAAGCTGGGACCTCTCGTGAGCAGTTCTTC
>-|TRBV10-3|TRBJ1-3|15|few
CAISTSPLSGNTIYF
TGTGCCATCAGTACCAGTCCTCTCTCTGGAAACACCATATATTTT
>TRBD2|TRBV25-1|TRBJ2-3|15|few
CASSLAGGKGGPQYF
TGTGCCAGCTCCCTAGCGGGAGGGAAGGGTGGGCCTCAGTATTTT
>-|TRBV9|TRBJ1-2|13|-
CASSVDRDHGYTF
TGTGCCAGCAGCGTCGACCGGGACCATGGCTACACCTTC
>-|TRBV5-1|TRBJ2-3|16|few
CASSSRGQIATDTQYF
TGCGCCAGCAGCTCTCGAGGACAGATCGCCACAGATACGCAGTATTTT
>-|TRBV27|TRBJ2-7|14|-
CASSFQRPTHEQYF
TGTGCCAGCAGTTTTCAGCGTCCTACCCACGAGCAGTACTTC
>TRBD2|TRBV5-1|TRBJ2-2|16|-
CASSLAAGANTGELFF
TGCGCCAGCAGCTTGGCCGCGGGAGCAAACACCGGGGAGCTGTTTTTT
>-|TRBV7-8|TRBJ2-7|12|-
CASSLVGTEQYF
TGTGCCAGCAGCTTAGTAGGGACGGAGCAGTACTTC
>-|TRBV12-3/TRBV12-4|TRBJ1-1|13|many
CASSPNVGTEAFF
TGTGCCAGCAGTCCTAACGTGGGCACTGAAGCTTTCTTT
>-|TRBV4-1|TRBJ2-1|14|-
CASSRTRGVNEQFF
TGCGCCAGCAGCCGAACCCGTGGGGTGAATGAGCAGTTCTTC
>-|TRBV5-6|TRBJ2-1|18|few
CASSLGVRWDFSYNEQFF
TGTGCCAGCAGCTTGGGGGTGAGGTGGGACTTTTCCTACAATGAGCAGTTCTTC
>TRBD2|TRBV9|TRBJ2-5|14|few
CASSVGTSVETQYF
TGTGCCAGCAGCGTGGGGACTAGCGTAGAGACCCAGTACTTC
>-|TRBV6-5|TRBJ2-1|15|few
CASSYQGGGSDEQFF
TGTGCCAGCAGTTACCAAGGGGGGGGATCTGATGAGCAGTTCTTC
>-|TRBV21-1|TRBJ1-1|19|few
CASSIPIVGQGLRMAEAFF
TGTGCCAGCAGCATTCCCATAGTAGGACAGGGGCTTCGGATGGCTGAAGCTTTCTTT
>TRBD1|TRBV29-1|TRBJ1-2|15|-
CSVDRLGQGREGYTF
TGCAGCGTTGACCGACTCGGACAGGGACGGGAAGGCTACACCTTC
>-|TRBV12-3/TRBV12-4|TRBJ2-7|12|few
CASRVAGYEQYF
TGTGCCAGCAGGGTGGCAGGCTACGAGCAGTACTTC